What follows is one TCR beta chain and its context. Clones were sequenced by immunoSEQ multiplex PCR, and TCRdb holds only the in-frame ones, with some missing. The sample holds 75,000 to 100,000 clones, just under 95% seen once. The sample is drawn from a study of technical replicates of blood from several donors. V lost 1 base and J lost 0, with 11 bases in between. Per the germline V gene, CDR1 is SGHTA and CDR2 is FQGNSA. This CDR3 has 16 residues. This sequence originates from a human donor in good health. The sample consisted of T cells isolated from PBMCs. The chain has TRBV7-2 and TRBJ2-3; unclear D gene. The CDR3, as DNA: TGTGCCAGCAGCTTAGGATATAGCCCTAGCACAGATACGCAGTATTTT. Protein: CASSLGYSPSTDTQYF.